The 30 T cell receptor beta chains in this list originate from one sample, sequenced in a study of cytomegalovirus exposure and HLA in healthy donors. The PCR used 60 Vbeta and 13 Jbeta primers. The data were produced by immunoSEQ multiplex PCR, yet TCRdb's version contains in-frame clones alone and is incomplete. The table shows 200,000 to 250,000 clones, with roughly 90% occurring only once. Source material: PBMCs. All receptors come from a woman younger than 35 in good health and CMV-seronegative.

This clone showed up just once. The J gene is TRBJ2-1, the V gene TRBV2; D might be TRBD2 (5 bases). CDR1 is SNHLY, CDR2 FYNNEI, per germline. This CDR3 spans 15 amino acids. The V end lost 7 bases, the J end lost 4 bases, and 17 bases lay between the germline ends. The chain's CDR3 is CASTIREDKYNEQFF. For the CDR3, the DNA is TGTGCCAGCACAATTCGGGAAGACAAATACAATGAGCAGTTCTTC.

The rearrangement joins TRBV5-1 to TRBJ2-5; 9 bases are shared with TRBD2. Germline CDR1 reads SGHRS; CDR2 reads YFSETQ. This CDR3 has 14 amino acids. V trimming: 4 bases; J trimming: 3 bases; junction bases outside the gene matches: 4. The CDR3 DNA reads TGCGCCAGCAGCCGTCCTAGCGGGGAAGAGACCCAGTACTTC. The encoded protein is CASSRPSGEETQYF.

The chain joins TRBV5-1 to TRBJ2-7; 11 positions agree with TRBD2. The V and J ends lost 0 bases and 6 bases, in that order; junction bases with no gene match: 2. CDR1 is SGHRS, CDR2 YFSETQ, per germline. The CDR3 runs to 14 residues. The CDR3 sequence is CASSLDLAGGEQYF. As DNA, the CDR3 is TGCGCCAGCAGCTTGGATCTAGCGGGAGGCGAGCAGTACTTC.

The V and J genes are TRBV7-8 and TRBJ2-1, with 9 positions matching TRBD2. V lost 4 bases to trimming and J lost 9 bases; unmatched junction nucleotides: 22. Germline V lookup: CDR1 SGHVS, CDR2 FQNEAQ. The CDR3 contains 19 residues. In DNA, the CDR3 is TGTGCCAGCAGCTCCCGGGTAGCGGGGGCCAGGTCGCGGAACCTTGAGCAGTTCTTC. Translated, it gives CASSSRVAGARSRNLEQFF.

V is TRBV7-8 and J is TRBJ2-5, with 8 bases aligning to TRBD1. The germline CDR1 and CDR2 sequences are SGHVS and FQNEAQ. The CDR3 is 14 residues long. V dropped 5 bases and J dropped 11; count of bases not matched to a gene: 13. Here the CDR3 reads CASSGQPGQEKQYF. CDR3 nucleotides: TGTGCCAGCAGCGGGCAGCCGGGACAGGAAAAGCAGTACTTC.

This chain's CDR3 is CASSSQGPPYEQYF. CDR3 DNA: TGTGCCAGTAGTTCGCAGGGGCCCCCTTACGAGCAGTACTTC. The V and J genes are TRBV19 and TRBJ2-7; tentatively, D is TRBD1 (6 bases). CDR3 length: 14 amino acids. Germline loops: CDR1 LNHDA, CDR2 SQIVND (reference sequence). Trimming cost V 5 bases and J 4 bases, with 15 bases left between them.

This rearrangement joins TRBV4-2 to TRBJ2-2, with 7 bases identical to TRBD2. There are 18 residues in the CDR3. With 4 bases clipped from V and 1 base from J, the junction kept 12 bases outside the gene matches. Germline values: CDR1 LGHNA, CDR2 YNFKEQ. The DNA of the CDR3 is TGTGCCAGCAGCCCCCAGGCTAGGGTAGCGGGGAACACCGGGGAGCTGTTTTTT. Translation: CASSPQARVAGNTGELFF.

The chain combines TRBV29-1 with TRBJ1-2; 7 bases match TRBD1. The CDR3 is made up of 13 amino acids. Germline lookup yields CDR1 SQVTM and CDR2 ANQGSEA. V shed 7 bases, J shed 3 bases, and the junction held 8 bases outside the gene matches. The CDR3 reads CSARQGSDYGYTF. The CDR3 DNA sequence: TGCAGCGCCAGACAGGGATCGGACTATGGCTACACCTTC. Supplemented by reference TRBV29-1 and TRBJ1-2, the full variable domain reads SAVISQKPSRDICQRGTSLTIQCQVDSQVTMMFWYRQQPGQSLTLIATANQGSEATYESGFVIDKFPISRPNLTFSTLTVSNMSPEDSSIYLCSARQGSDYGYTFGSGTRLTVV.

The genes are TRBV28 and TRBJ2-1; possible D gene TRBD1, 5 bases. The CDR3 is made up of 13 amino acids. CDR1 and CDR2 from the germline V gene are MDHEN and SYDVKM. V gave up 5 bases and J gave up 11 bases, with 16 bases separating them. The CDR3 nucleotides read TGTGCCAGCAGTGGGGTAGGCAGGGCACAGCAGTTCTTC. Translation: CASSGVGRAQQFF.

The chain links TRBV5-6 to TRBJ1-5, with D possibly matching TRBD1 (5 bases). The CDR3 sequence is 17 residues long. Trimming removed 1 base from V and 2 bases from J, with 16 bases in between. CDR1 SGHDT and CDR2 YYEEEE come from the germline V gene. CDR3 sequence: CASSLRVSGGGNQPQHF. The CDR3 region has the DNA TGTGCCAGCAGCTTGAGGGTGAGTGGGGGGGGCAATCAGCCCCAGCATTTT.

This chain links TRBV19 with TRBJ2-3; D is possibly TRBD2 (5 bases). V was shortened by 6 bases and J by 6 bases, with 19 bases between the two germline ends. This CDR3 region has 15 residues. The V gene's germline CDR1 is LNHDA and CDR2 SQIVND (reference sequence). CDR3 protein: CASSLRGSMGDTQYF. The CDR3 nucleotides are TGTGCCAGTAGCCTCCGCGGGTCTATGGGCGATACGCAGTATTTT.

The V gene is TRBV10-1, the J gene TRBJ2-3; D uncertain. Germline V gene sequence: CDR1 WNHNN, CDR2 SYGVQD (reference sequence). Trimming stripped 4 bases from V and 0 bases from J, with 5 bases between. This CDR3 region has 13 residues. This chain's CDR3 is CASSGISTDTQYF. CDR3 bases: TGCGCCAGCAGTGGTATCAGCACAGATACGCAGTATTTT.

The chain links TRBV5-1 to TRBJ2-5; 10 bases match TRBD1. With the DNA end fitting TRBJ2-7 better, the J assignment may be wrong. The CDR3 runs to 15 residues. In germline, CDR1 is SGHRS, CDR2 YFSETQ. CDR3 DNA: TGCGCCAGCAGCTTCGGACAGGGGGAATCCTACGAGCAGTACTTC. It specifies CASSFGQGESYEQYF.

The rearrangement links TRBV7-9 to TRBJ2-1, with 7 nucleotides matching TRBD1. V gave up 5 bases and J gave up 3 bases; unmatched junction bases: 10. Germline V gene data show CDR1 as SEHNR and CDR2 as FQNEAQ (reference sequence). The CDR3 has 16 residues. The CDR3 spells CASSRNRGEGYNEQFF. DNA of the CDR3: TGTGCCAGCAGCCGGAACAGGGGAGAAGGCTACAATGAGCAGTTCTTC.

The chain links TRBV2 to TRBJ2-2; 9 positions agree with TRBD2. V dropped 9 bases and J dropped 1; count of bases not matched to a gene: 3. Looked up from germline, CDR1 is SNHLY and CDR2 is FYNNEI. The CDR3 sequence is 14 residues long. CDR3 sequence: CASSSGVNTGELFF. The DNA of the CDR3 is TGTGCCAGTTCTAGCGGGGTGAACACCGGGGAGCTGTTTTTT.

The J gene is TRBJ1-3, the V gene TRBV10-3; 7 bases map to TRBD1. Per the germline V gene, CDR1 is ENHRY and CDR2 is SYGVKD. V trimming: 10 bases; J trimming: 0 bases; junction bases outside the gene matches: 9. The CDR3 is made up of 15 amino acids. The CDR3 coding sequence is TGTGCCAAAAACGGGACAGCCGACTCTGGAAACACCATATATTTT. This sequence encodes CAKNGTADSGNTIYF.

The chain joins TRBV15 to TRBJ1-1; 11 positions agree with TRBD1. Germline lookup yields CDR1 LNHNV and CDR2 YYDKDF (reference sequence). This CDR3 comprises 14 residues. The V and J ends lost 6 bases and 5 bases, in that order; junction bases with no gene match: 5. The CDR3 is CATRGTGGQTEAFF. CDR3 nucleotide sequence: TGTGCCACCAGGGGGACAGGGGGACAAACTGAAGCTTTCTTT.

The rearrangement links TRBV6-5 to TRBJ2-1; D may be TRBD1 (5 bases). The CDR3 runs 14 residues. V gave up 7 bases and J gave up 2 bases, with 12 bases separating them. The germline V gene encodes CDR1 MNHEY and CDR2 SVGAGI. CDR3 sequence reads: CASTETAPYNEQFF. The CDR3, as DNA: TGTGCCAGCACCGAGACAGCTCCCTACAATGAGCAGTTCTTC.

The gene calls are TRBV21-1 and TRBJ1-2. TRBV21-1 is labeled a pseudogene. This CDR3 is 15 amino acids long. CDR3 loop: CASSNEDPPGKGYTF. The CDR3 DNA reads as TGTGCCAGCAGCAATGAGGACCCCCCCGGGAAAGGCTACACCTTC.

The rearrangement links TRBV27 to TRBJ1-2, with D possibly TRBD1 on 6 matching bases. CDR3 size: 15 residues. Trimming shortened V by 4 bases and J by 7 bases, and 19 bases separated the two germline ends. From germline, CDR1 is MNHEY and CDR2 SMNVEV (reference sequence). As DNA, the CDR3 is TGTGCCAGCAGTTACCTTGGGGGGGGGCGCGGTGGCTACACCTTC. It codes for CASSYLGGGRGGYTF.

The CDR3 coding sequence is TGCGCCAGCAGCTTTCAAGGACACTTGAACACTGAAGCTTTCTTT. Protein product: CASSFQGHLNTEAFF. The V gene is TRBV5-1, the J gene TRBJ1-1; weak D call: TRBD1 (5 bases). V shed 2 bases and J shed 0 bases, with 11 bases lying between them. Germline CDR1 reads SGHRS; CDR2 reads YFSETQ. CDR3 length: 15 residues.

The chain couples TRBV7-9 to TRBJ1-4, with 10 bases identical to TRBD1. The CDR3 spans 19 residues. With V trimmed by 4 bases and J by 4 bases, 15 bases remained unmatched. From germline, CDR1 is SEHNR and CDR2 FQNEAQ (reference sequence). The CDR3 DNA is TGTGCCAGCAGCTCCGGGACAGGGGCCTCAACGGGTCTTAATGAAAAACTGTTTTTT. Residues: CASSSGTGASTGLNEKLFF.

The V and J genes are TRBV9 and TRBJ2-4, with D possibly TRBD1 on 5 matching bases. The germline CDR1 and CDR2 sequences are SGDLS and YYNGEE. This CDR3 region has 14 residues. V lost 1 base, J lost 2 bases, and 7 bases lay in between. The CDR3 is CASSVSGSKNIQYF. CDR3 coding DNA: TGTGCCAGCAGCGTATCAGGGTCCAAAAACATTCAGTACTTC.

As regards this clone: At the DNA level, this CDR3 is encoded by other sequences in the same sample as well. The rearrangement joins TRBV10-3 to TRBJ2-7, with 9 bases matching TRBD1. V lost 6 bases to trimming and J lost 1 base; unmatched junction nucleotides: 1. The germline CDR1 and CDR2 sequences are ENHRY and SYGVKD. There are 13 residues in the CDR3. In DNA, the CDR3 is TGTGCCATCAGCGGACAGGGGTCCTACGAGCAGTACTTC. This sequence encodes CAISGQGSYEQYF.

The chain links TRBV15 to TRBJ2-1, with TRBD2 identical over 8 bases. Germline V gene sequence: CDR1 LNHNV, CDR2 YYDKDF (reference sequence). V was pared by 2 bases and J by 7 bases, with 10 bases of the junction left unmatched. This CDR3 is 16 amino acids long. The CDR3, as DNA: TGTGCCACCAGCAGATCAGGGGCGGGGGGAAATAATGAGCAGTTCTTC. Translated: CATSRSGAGGNNEQFF.

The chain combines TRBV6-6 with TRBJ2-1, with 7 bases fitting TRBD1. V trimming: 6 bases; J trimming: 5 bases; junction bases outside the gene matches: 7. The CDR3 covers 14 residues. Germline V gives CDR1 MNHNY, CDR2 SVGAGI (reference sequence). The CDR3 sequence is CASSRRTGDNEQFF. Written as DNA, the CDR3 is TGTGCCAGCAGCCGACGCACAGGGGACAATGAGCAGTTCTTC.

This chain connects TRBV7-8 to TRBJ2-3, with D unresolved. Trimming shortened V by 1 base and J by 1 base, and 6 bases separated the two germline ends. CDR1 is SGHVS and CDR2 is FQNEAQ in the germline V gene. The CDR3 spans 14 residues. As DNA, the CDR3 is TGTGCCAGCAGCTTAGTCCAGGGCACAGATACGCAGTATTTT. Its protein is CASSLVQGTDTQYF.

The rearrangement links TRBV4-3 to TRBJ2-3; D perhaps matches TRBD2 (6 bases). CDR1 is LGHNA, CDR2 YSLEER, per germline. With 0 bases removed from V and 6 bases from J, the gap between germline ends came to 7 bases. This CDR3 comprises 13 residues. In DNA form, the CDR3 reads TGCGCCAGCAGCCAAGAGAGCGGGGATACGCAGTATTTT. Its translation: CASSQESGDTQYF.

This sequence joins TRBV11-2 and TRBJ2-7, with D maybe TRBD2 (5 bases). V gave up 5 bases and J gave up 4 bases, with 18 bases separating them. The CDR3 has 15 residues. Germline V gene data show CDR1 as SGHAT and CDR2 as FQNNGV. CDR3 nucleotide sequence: TGTGCCAGCAGCCCTAGGCGCCGGGATTATTACGAGCAGTACTTC. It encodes CASSPRRRDYYEQYF.

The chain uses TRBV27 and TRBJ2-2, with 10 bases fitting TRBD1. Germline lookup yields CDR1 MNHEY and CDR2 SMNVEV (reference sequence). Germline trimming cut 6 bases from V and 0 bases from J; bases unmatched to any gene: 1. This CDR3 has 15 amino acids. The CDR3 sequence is CASRTGGPNTGELFF. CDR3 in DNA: TGTGCCAGCAGGACAGGGGGCCCGAACACCGGGGAGCTGTTTTTT.